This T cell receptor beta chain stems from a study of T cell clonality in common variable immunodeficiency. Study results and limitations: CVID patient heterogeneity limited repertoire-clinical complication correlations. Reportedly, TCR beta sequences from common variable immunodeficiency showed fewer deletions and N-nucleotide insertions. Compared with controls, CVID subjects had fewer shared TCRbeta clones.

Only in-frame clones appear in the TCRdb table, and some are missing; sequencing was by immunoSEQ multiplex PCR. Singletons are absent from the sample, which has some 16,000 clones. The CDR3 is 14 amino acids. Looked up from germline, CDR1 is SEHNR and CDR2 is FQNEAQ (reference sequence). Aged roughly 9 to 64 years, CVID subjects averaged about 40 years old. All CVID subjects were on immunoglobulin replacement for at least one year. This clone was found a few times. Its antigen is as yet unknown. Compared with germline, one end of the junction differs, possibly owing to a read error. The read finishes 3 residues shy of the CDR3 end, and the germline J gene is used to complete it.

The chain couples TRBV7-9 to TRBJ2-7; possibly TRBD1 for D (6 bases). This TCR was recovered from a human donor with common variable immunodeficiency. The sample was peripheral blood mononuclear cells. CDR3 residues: CSSSWGQSAYEQYF. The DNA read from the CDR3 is TGTTCCAGCAGCTGGGGGCAGTCGGCCTACGAG.